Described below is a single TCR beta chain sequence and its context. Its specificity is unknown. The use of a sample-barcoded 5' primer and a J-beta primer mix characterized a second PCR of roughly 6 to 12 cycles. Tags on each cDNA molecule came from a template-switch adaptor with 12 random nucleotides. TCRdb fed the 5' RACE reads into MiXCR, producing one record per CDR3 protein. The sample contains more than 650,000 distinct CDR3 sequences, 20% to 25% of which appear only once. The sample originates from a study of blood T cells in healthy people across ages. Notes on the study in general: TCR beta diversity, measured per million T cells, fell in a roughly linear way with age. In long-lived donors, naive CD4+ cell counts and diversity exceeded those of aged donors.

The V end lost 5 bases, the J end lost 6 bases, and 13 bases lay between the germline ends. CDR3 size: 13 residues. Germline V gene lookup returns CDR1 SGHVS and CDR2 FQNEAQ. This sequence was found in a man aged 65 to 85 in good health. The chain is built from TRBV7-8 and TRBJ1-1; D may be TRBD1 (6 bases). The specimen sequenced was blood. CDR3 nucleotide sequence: TGTGCCAGCAGCGGGGGCTGGCACGCTGAAGCTTTCTTT. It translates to CASSGGWHAEAFF.